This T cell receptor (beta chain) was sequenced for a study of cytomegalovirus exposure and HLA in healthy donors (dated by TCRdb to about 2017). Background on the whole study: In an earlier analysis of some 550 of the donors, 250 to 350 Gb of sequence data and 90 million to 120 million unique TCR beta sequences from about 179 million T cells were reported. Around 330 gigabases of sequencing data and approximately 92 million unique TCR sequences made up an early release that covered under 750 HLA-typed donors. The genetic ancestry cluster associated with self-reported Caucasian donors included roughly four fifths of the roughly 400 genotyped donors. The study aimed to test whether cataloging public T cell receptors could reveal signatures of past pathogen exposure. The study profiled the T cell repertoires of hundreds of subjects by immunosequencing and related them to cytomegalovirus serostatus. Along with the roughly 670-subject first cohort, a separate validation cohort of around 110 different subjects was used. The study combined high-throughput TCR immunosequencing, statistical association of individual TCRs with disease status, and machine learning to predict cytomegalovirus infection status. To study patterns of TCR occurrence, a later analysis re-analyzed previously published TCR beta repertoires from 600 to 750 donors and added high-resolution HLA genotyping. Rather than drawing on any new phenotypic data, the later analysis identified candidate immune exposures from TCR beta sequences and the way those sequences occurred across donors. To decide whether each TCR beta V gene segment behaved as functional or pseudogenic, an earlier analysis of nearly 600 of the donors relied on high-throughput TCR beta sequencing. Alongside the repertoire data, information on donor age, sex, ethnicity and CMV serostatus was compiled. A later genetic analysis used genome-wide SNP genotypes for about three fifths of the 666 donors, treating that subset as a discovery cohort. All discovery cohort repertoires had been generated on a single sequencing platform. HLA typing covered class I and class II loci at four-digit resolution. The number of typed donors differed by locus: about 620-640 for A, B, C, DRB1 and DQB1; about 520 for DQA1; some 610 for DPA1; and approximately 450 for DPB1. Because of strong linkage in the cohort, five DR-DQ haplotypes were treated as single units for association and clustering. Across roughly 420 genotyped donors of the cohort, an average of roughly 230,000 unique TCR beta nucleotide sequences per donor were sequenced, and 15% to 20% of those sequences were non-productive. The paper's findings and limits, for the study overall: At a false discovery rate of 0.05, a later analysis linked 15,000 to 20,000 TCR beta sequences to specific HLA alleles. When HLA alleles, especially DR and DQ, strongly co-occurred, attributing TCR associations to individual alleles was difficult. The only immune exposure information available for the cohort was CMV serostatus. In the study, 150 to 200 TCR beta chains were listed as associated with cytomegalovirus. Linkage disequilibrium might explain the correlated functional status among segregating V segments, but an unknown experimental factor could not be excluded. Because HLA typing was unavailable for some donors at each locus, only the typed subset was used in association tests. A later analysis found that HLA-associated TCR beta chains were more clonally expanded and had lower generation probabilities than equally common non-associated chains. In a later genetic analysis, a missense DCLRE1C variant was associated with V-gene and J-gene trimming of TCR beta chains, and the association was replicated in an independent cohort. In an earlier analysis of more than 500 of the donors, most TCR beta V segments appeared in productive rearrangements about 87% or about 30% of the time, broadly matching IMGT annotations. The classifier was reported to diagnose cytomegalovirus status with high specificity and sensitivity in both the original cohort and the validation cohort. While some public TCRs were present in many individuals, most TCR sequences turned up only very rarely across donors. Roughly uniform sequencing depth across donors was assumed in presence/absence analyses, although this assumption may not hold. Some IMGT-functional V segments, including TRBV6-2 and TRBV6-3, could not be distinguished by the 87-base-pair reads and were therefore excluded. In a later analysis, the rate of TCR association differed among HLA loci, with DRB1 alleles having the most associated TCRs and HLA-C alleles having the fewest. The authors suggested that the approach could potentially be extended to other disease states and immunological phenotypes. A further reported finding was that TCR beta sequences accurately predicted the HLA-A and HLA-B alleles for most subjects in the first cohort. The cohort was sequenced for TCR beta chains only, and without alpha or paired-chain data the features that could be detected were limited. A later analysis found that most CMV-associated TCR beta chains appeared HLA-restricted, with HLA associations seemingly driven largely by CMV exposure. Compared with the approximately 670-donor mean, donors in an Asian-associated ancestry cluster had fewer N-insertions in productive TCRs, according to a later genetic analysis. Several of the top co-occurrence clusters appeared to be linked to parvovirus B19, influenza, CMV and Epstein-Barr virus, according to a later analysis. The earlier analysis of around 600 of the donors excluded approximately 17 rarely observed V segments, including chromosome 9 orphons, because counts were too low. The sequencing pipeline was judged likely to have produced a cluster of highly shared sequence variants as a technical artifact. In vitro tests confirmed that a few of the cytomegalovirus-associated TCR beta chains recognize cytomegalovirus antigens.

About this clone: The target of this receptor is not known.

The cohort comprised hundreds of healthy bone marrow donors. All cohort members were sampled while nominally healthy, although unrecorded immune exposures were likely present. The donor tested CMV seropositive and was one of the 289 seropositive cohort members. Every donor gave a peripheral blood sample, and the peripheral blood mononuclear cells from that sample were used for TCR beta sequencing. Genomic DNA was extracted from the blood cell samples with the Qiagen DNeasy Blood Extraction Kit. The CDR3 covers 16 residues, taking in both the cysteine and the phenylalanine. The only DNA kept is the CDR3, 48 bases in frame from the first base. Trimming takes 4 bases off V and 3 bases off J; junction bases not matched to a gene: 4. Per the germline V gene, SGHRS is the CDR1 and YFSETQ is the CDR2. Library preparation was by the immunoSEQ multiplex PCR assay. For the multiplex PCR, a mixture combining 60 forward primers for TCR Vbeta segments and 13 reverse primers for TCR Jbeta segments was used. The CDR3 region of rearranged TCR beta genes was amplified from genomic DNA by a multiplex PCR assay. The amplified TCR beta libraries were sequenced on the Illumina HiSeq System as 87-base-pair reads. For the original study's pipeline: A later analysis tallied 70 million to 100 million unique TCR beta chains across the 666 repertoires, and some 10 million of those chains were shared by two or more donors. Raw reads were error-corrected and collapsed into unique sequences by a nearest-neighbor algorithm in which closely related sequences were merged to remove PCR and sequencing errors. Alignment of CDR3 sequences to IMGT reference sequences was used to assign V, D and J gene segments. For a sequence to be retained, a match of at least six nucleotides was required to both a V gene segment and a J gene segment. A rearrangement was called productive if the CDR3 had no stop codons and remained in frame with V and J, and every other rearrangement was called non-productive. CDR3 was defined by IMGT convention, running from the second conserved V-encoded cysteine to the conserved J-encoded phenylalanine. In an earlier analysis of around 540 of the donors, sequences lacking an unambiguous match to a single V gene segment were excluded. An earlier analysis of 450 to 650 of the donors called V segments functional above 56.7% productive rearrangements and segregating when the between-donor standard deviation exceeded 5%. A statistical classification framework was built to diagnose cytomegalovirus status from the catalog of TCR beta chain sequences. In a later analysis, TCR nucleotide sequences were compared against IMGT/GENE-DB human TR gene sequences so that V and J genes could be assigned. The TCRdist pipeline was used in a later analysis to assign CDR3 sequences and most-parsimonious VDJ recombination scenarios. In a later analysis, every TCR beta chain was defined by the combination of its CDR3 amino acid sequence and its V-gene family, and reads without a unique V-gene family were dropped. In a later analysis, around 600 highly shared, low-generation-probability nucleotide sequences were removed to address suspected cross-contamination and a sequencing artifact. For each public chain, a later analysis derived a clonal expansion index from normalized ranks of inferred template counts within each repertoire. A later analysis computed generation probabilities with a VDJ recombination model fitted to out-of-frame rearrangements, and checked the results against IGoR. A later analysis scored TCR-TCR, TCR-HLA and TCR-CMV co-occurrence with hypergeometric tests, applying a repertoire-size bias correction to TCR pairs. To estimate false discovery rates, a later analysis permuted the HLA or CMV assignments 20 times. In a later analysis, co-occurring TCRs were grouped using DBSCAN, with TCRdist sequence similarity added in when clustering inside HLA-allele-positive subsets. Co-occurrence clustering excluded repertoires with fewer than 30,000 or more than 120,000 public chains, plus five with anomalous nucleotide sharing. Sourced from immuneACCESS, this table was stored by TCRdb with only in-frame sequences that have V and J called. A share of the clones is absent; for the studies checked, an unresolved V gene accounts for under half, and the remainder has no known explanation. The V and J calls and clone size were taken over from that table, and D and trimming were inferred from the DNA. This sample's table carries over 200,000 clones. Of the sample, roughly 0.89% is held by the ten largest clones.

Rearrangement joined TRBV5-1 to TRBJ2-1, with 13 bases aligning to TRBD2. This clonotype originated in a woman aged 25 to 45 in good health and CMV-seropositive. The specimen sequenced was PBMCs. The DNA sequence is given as TGCGCCAGCAGCGGGCGACTAGCGGGAGGCTACAATGAGCAGTTCTTC. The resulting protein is CASSGRLAGGYNEQFF.